This T cell receptor (beta chain) was obtained from a study of T cells in Graves' hyperthyroidism and ophthalmopathy. Whole-study results and caveats: A model of 13 V-J features distinguished ophthalmopathy from stable hyperthyroidism.

This CDR3 spans 13 amino acids. V was clipped by 2 bases and J by 9 bases, with 8 bases between them. Germline CDR1 and CDR2: KGHSH and LQKENI. This clonotype has a count of ten or more. Its specificity is not known. Using RNA transcripts as the source, TCR beta CDR3 regions were amplified. The HTBI set primed first-round TCR CDR3 RT-PCR. In TCRdb, the multiplex PCR reads were re-called with MiXCR into one record per CDR3 protein. The sample holds roughly 420,000 distinct CDR3 sequences; approximately 14% are singletons and the top ten take 7.5% to 8%. The study defined stable Graves' hyperthyroidism as no ophthalmopathy progression within 18 months. A roughly 10 ml volume of fresh peripheral blood provided the PBMCs.

The origin of this receptor is a woman between 18 and 30 years old with Graves' hyperthyroidism. The sequencing sample was made of blood. The chain joins TRBV18 to TRBJ1-6; D remains unclear. The CDR3 loop is CASSPGPFSPLHF. The CDR3 region has the DNA TGTGCCAGCTCACCAGGTCCGTTTTCACCCCTCCACTTT.